This passage covers 2 T cell receptor beta chains from one sample sequenced in a study of blood T cell repertoires in COVID-19. TCRdb's table, derived via immunoSEQ multiplex PCR, lists solely in-frame clones and lacks some. The sample carries about 82,000 clones, 70% to 90% recorded once. The material sequenced was peripheral blood. The receptors originated from an older man with active or convalescent COVID-19.

This clone was observed once. The chain recombines TRBV3-1 (or the pseudogene TRBV3-2) with TRBJ2-2; 9 bases align to TRBD2. Germline lookup yields CDR1 LGHDT and CDR2 YNNKEL (reference sequence). V was clipped by 3 bases and J by 6 bases; unmatched bases: 5. CDR3 length equals 15 residues. CDR3 protein: CASSHLAGASGELFF. For the CDR3, the DNA is TGTGCCAGCAGCCATTTAGCGGGAGCATCCGGGGAGCTGTTTTTT.

This clone was seen once. The chain employs TRBV24-1 and TRBJ1-5, with 7 nucleotides matching TRBD1. V shed 2 bases, J shed 2 bases, and the junction held 5 bases outside the gene matches. From germline, CDR1 is KGHDR and CDR2 SFDVKD. CDR3 length equals 16 residues. The CDR3 here is CATSDSGQRRNQPQHF. CDR3 bases: TGTGCCACCAGTGATTCGGGACAGCGGCGCAATCAGCCCCAGCATTTT.